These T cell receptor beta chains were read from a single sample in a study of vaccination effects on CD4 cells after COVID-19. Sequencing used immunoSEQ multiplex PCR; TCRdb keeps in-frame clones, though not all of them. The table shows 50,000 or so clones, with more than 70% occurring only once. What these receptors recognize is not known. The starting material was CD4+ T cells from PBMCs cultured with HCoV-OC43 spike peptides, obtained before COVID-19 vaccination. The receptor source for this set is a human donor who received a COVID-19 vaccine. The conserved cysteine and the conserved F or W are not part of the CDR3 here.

CDR3 protein: ASGLVRDRHTS
J gene: TRBJ1-1
V gene: TRBV12-5

CDR3 protein: ASRLGTYGYT
J gene: TRBJ1-2
V gene: TRBV2

CDR3 protein: ASSEAGLNNQPQH
J gene: TRBJ1-5
V gene: TRBV6-1

CDR3 protein: ASRQGTGELF
J gene: TRBJ2-2
V gene: TRBV6-5

CDR3 protein: ASSPHPRDVSGNTIY
J gene: TRBJ1-3
V gene: TRBV3-1/TRBV3-2

CDR3 protein: ASSLGLAGGQIMDTQY
J gene: TRBJ2-3
V gene: TRBV5-1

CDR3 protein: ASSFARVWWTEAF
J gene: TRBJ1-1
V gene: TRBV28

CDR3 protein: SVTRGSNEKLF
J gene: TRBJ1-4
V gene: TRBV29-1

CDR3 protein: SVERLAKETQY
J gene: TRBJ2-5
V gene: TRBV29-1

CDR3 protein: ASSYSNDRNQPQH
J gene: TRBJ1-5
V gene: TRBV6-5

CDR3 protein: AWSQQGFGTEAF
J gene: TRBJ1-1
V gene: TRBV30

CDR3 protein: SARGSRGGF
J gene: TRBJ2-1
V gene: TRBV20-1

CDR3 protein: ASSYSPPGGVNNSPLH
J gene: TRBJ1-6
V gene: TRBV6-2/TRBV6-3

CDR3 protein: ASGMSRGNTGELF
J gene: TRBJ2-2
V gene: TRBV12-5

CDR3 protein: ASSIGPPGVPRY
J gene: TRBJ2-5
V gene: TRBV19

CDR3 protein: ASSLKENTEAF
J gene: TRBJ1-1
V gene: TRBV5-1

CDR3 protein: ASTLSGVEETQY
J gene: TRBJ2-5
V gene: TRBV2

CDR3 protein: ASSRQSLDTGELF
J gene: TRBJ2-2
V gene: TRBV25-1